Listed here are 10 T cell receptor beta chains from one sample, sequenced in a study of immune evolution from preneoplasia to lung adenocarcinoma. Clones were read by immunoSEQ multiplex PCR, and TCRdb kept only the in-frame ones, dropping some. The sample lists some 6,200 clones, around three quarters seen once, with about 7.9% in the top ten. Sequencing used FFPE lung adenocarcinoma in situ tissue. Receptors were obtained from an older donor with lung adenocarcinoma.

The gene calls are TRBV23-1 and TRBJ1-5, with a tentative D call TRBD1 (5 bases). TRBV23-1 is filed as an ORF, its function uncertain. Trimming pared 4 bases from V and 3 bases from J, leaving 16 bases between. The CDR3 totals 16 residues. CDR3 DNA sequence: TGCGCCAGCAGTCGCATCGGGACGGCCATCAATCAGCCCCAGCATTTT. It translates to CASSRIGTAINQPQHF.

The V gene is TRBV14, the J gene TRBJ1-1; D is uncertain. Germline-derived CDR1 and CDR2 are SGHDN and FVKESK. This CDR3 is 15 amino acids long. Between the trimmed V and J ends, which lost 0 bases and 5 bases, there was a span of 13 bases. CDR3 nucleotide sequence: TGTGCCAGCAGCCAAGATCCGGGAAGGAGGACTGAAGCTTTCTTT. Translated: CASSQDPGRRTEAFF.

The V and J genes are TRBV5-6 and TRBJ2-7; 10 positions agree with TRBD2. This CDR3 has 15 amino acids. The V gene's germline CDR1 is SGHDT and CDR2 YYEEEE. J was trimmed by 2 bases and V by 6 bases; bases with no gene match: 8. CDR3 region: CASMGLAGATYEQYF. The CDR3 DNA reads as TGTGCCAGCATGGGGCTAGCGGGGGCGACCTACGAGCAGTACTTC. The full variable domain, its missing parts supplied by reference TRBV5-6 and TRBJ2-7, is DAGVTQSPTHLIKTRGQQVTLRCSPKSGHDTVSWYQQALGQGPQFIFQYYEEEERQRGNFPDRFSGHQFPNYSSELNVNALLLGDSALYLCASMGLAGATYEQYFGPGTRLTVT.

This clone has a single count. V usage is TRBV9 and J usage is TRBJ1-1, with TRBD1 as a possible D gene (5 bases). CDR3 length equals 16 residues. Trimming shortened V by 0 bases and J by 6 bases, and 18 bases separated the two germline ends. Germline CDR1 is SGDLS and CDR2 is YYNGEE. As DNA, the CDR3 is TGTGCCAGCAGCGTAGGGACGGGGGGGAAATTCTCTGAAGCTTTCTTT. As protein: CASSVGTGGKFSEAFF.

V gene TRBV5-1 combines with J gene TRBJ2-7, with D perhaps assigned TRBD1 or TRBD2 (5 bases each). CDR1 SGHRS and CDR2 YFSETQ come from the germline V gene. CDR3 size: 16 residues. V gave up 1 base and J gave up 4 bases, with 18 bases separating them. CDR3 DNA sequence: TGCGCCAGCAGCTTGCAACCCGGGACCCCAGGGTACGAGCAGTACTTC. The encoded protein is CASSLQPGTPGYEQYF. The whole variable domain, remainder taken from reference TRBV5-1 and TRBJ2-7, is KAGVTQTPRYLIKTRGQQVTLSCSPISGHRSVSWYQQTPGQGLQFLFEYFSETQRNKGNFPGRFSGRQFSNSRSEMNVSTLELGDSALYLCASSLQPGTPGYEQYFGPGTRLTVT.

The CDR3 nucleotides are TGTGCCAGCAGCAGAGAGGGGAACTATGGCTACACCTTC. The encoded protein is CASSREGNYGYTF. V gene TRBV21-1 combines with J gene TRBJ1-2. TRBV21-1 is recorded as a pseudogene. This CDR3 region has 13 residues.

The chain recombines TRBV7-6 with TRBJ2-1; D may be TRBD1 (5 bases). The germline V gene encodes CDR1 SGHVS and CDR2 FNYEAQ. V gave up 4 bases and J gave up 7 bases, with 11 bases separating them. The CDR3 covers 13 residues. The chain's CDR3 is CASSSPAGNEQFF. CDR3 sequence (DNA): TGTGCCAGCAGCTCTCCTGCAGGGAATGAGCAGTTCTTC.

The V call is TRBV29-1, the J call TRBJ1-2; tentatively, D is TRBD1 (5 bases). The length of the CDR3 is 12 residues. V was trimmed by 2 bases and J by 7 bases, leaving 11 bases between them. CDR1 is SQVTM and CDR2 is ANQGSEA in the germline V gene. Here the CDR3 reads CSVEYGGGGYTF. The CDR3 nucleotides are TGCAGCGTTGAATACGGGGGAGGTGGCTACACCTTC.

The chain links TRBV7-9 to TRBJ1-1, with TRBD1 matching over 8 bases. Germline loops: CDR1 SEHNR, CDR2 FQNEAQ (reference sequence). CDR3 length: 14 residues. Germline trimming cut 3 bases from V and 7 bases from J; bases unmatched to any gene: 7. This CDR3 is CASSLDRAGIEAFF. CDR3 coding DNA: TGTGCCAGCAGCTTGGACAGGGCGGGGATTGAAGCTTTCTTT.

V gene TRBV2 combines with J gene TRBJ2-3, with D perhaps TRBD2 (6 bases). The germline V and J ends were trimmed by 0 bases and 5 bases, with 18 bases remaining between them. The V gene's germline CDR1 is SNHLY and CDR2 FYNNEI. The CDR3 covers 17 residues. DNA for the CDR3: TGTGCCAGCAGTGAAGCGCAGGGTCTAGCGTACAGAGATACGCAGTATTTT. This translates into CASSEAQGLAYRDTQYF.